The entry that follows covers one T cell receptor beta chain sequence. As a fraction of the sample, this clone is medium-sized (0.01 to 0.1%). Its antigen has not been determined. Base qualities were left out, and no much larger clone turns up one base away. This entry comes from a study of OX40 agonist ivuxolimab in advanced cancers. General notes on the study: Ivuxolimab was an agonistic, fully human IgG2 monoclonal antibody directed against OX40 (CD134), a costimulatory receptor. Patients were allowed to have had prior anti-PD-1, anti-PD-L1 or anti-CTLA-4 therapy, and approximately 43% of the dose-escalation patients had previously received checkpoint inhibitors. Peripheral TCRbeta sequencing aimed to test whether ivuxolimab altered TCR sequence diversity and caused clonal T-cell expansion. Intravenous ivuxolimab was administered to patients every 2 weeks at six dose levels: 0.01, 0.1, 0.3, 1.5, 3 and 10 mg/kg. Among the 50 to 55 dose-escalation patients, around 19 had hepatocellular carcinoma, around 15 melanoma, 9 renal cell carcinoma and 9 head and neck cancer. The paper reports the monotherapy dose-escalation portion (N = 52 patients) of the phase I ivuxolimab trial. Three dose-escalation patients achieved partial responses, one with hepatocellular carcinoma and two with cutaneous melanoma. The dose-escalation cohort was 80% to 90% male with a mean age of about 58 years, ranging from about 23 to 85.

Based on the germline V gene (reference sequence), the CDR1 and CDR2 sequences are MNHEY and SMNVEV. From cysteine to phenylalanine, the CDR3 is 17 amino acids long. Of all the DNA, just the CDR3 is kept, 51 bases in frame from base 1. Trimming leaves V shorter by 5 bases and J shorter by 0 bases, with the junction holding 9 bases beyond the gene matches. To sequence the TCRbeta CDR3 region, genomic DNA was isolated from the sorted cells. The immunoSEQ Assay was used to sequence the TCRbeta CDR3 regions. TCRdb retrieved this table from immuneACCESS and kept in-frame rearrangements only. Not all clones are present; in checked studies, unresolved V genes account for under half, and no reason is known for the remainder. The sample records 53,000 or so clones, roughly 83% of which are singletons. The ten largest clones capture 10% to 15% of the sample. What the authors observed across the whole study: Low levels of normalized T-cell clonal expansion were also seen in some patients who did not respond. At doses of 0.1 to 3.0 mg/kg, clonal expansion of both CD4+ and CD8+ T cells in blood was seen between baseline and week 6. In the 0.1-3.0 mg/kg groups, partial responders were among the patients with the lowest normalized peripheral clonal expansion, particularly in CD8+ T cells. Antigen specificity was not determined for the clonally expanded peripheral T cells. After ivuxolimab, expanded clones were on average more numerous among CD8+ T cells than among CD4+ T cells.

The trial excluded patients who had a history of autoimmune disease or were on systemic immunosuppression. Peripheral blood for TCR sequencing was drawn from every dose cohort at baseline, at cycle 4 day 1 and at cycle 7 day 1. The samples were taken from a phase I, first-in-human, multicenter, open-label dose-escalation trial of ivuxolimab. Adults with locally advanced or metastatic melanoma, renal cell, hepatocellular, or head and neck squamous cell carcinoma were enrolled in the trial. Before TCR sequencing, CD4+ T cells and CD8+ T cells were sorted from peripheral blood as separate populations.

The clonotype was recovered from an adult with an advanced solid tumor such as melanoma, head and neck, liver or kidney cancer. The chain joins TRBV27 to TRBJ1-4; 7 middle bases align to TRBD1. The source was CD4+ or CD8+ T cells sorted from blood, collected in a trial of the OX40 agonist ivuxolimab. The DNA sequence reads TGTGCCAGCAGTAGAACAGGGGACCCGACAACTAATGAAAAACTGTTTTTT. The resulting protein is CASSRTGDPTTNEKLFF.